The 5 T cell receptor beta chains given below trace back to one sample, sequenced in a study of human T cells and chemical hapten exposure. Time point specified: pre-sensitization, week 0. This sample's treatment: therapeutic diphenylcyclopropenone sensitization with weekly scalp DPC. TCRdb processed the RACE reads anew with MiXCR; each CDR3 protein has one entry. The sample holds a few hundred thousand distinct CDR3 sequences, roughly 6% seen once. The sequences come from whole blood, collected in connection with sensitization to the hapten diphenylcyclopropenone (DPC). The receptors come from a woman younger than 30 with alopecia areata. Some clones in this sample may be carry-over from other donors' samples.

Many counts were recorded for this clonotype. The V call is TRBV12-3 or TRBV12-4, the J call TRBJ2-3; TRBD2 is a possible D gene (7 bases). This CDR3 has 16 amino acids. Trimming stripped 2 bases from V and 3 bases from J, with 15 bases between. CDR3 loop: CASSLRGGARTDTQYF. The CDR3 bases are TGTGCCAGCAGTTTAAGGGGGGGGGCCAGGACAGATACGCAGTATTTT.

This rearrangement joins TRBV24-1 to TRBJ2-1; D gene unclear. Germline CDR1 and CDR2: KGHDR and SFDVKD. The V and J ends lost 5 bases and 0 bases respectively, with 13 bases between them. The CDR3 extends over 16 amino acids. CDR3 protein: CATSAAQSSSYNEQFF. DNA for the CDR3: TGTGCCACCAGTGCCGCACAGAGTAGCTCCTACAATGAGCAGTTCTTC.

The chain carries TRBV6-6 and TRBJ2-1, with 11 positions matching TRBD2. Germline lookup yields CDR1 MNHNY and CDR2 SVGAGI (reference sequence). The CDR3 sequence is 15 residues long. Germline trimming cut 3 bases from V and 7 bases from J; bases unmatched to any gene: 5. This chain's CDR3 is CASSYTGTSGNEQFF. The CDR3 bases are TGTGCCAGCAGTTATACCGGGACTAGCGGTAATGAGCAGTTCTTC.

This clonotype has just a few counts. V and J are TRBV4-3 and TRBJ2-7; TRBD1 matches 8 bases. Germline V lookup: CDR1 LGHNA, CDR2 YSLEER. The CDR3 has 14 amino acids. The ends lost 3 bases at V and 6 bases at J; junction bases unmatched: 7. In DNA form, the CDR3 reads TGCGCCAGCAGCCACGCTAGGACAGGGAGCGAGCAGTACTTC. It translates to CASSHARTGSEQYF.

There are a few counts of this clonotype. The chain uses TRBV9 and TRBJ1-6; tentatively, D is TRBD1 (6 bases). Per germline, CDR1 SGDLS and CDR2 YYNGEE. The CDR3 has 14 residues. Trimming pared 4 bases from V and 4 bases from J, leaving 9 bases between. CDR3 in DNA: TGTGCCAGCAGCCAAGGACAGTATAATTCACCCCTCCACTTT. Amino acid sequence: CASSQGQYNSPLHF.